A single sample gave rise to the 26 T cell receptor beta chains below, sequenced in a study of shared clonotypes between healthy human individuals. TCRdb's copy holds only in-frame clones and misses some; the assay was immunoSEQ multiplex PCR. This table has millions of clones, roughly 94% appearing once. The sequencing input was naive CD4+ T cells sorted from blood. Subset in this sample: CD45RA+ positively selected. These receptors were obtained from a man aged 18 to 30 in good health.

The V call is TRBV9, the J call TRBJ2-1; possible D gene TRBD2, 5 bases. Trimming took 4 bases from V and 10 from J, leaving 12 bases between them. Germline CDR1 reads SGDLS; CDR2 reads YYNGEE. This CDR3 has 12 residues. CDR3 loop: CASSRGPREQFF. Written as DNA, the CDR3 is TGTGCCAGCAGCCGGGGTCCCAGGGAGCAGTTCTTC.

The rearrangement links TRBV5-1 to TRBJ2-2; D is perhaps TRBD2 (5 bases). Germline V gives CDR1 SGHRS, CDR2 YFSETQ. Between the trimmed V and J ends, which lost 3 bases and 8 bases, there was a span of 11 bases. The CDR3 extends over 13 amino acids. The CDR3 here is CASSSGSIGELFF. CDR3 nucleotide sequence: TGCGCCAGCAGCTCGGGGAGTATTGGGGAGCTGTTTTTT. Based on the CDR3 plus reference TRBV5-1 and TRBJ2-2, the full variable domain is KAGVTQTPRYLIKTRGQQVTLSCSPISGHRSVSWYQQTPGQGLQFLFEYFSETQRNKGNFPGRFSGRQFSNSRSEMNVSTLELGDSALYLCASSSGSIGELFFGEGSRLTVL.

The CDR3 spells CAMRTGGHYGYTF. In nucleotides, the CDR3 is TGTGCCATGCGGACAGGGGGACACTATGGCTACACCTTC. The rearrangement uses TRBV10-3 and TRBJ1-2; the match to TRBD1 covers 10 bases. The CDR3 loop spans 13 amino acids. Germline assignment: CDR1 ENHRY and CDR2 SYGVKD. V dropped 9 bases and J dropped 3; count of bases not matched to a gene: 4.

This clone was observed once. The chain carries TRBV18 and TRBJ2-1, with 15 positions matching TRBD2. Germline V lookup: CDR1 KGHSH, CDR2 LQKENI. Trimming cost V 4 bases and J 7 bases; bases outside gene matches: 2. The CDR3 spans 15 residues. The CDR3 DNA is TGTGCCAGCTCACGGACTAGCGGGGGGGCTAATGAGCAGTTCTTC. Translated, it gives CASSRTSGGANEQFF.

The chain combines TRBV10-3 with TRBJ2-1, with 8 bases lining up with TRBD2. This CDR3 comprises 18 residues. Germline V lookup: CDR1 ENHRY, CDR2 SYGVKD. With V trimmed by 0 bases and J by 5 bases, 12 bases remained unmatched. CDR3 residues: CAISESNPTRRGDNEQFF. CDR3 in DNA: TGTGCCATCAGTGAGTCGAACCCGACCCGGCGGGGGGACAATGAGCAGTTCTTC.

The chain joins TRBV30 to TRBJ2-5; the match to TRBD2 covers 14 bases. Germline-derived CDR1 and CDR2 are GTSNPN and SVGIG (reference sequence). This CDR3 is built from 15 residues. V lost 1 base to trimming and J lost 6 bases; unmatched junction nucleotides: 4. The CDR3 sequence is CAWSAGLAGAKTQYF. The CDR3 coding sequence is TGTGCCTGGAGTGCGGGACTAGCGGGAGCAAAGACCCAGTACTTC.

With regard to this clone: This sample also contains other DNA sequences that code for the same CDR3. The rearrangement uses TRBV5-1 and TRBJ1-2; TRBD1 aligns across 7 bases. Looked up from germline, CDR1 is SGHRS and CDR2 is YFSETQ. Trimming removed 4 bases from V and 2 bases from J; junction bases left unmatched: 5. The CDR3 covers 14 residues. This CDR3 reads CASSPGTANYGYTF. CDR3 in DNA: TGCGCCAGCAGCCCTGGGACAGCAAACTATGGCTACACCTTC. The whole variable domain, filled in from reference TRBV5-1 and TRBJ1-2, reads KAGVTQTPRYLIKTRGQQVTLSCSPISGHRSVSWYQQTPGQGLQFLFEYFSETQRNKGNFPGRFSGRQFSNSRSEMNVSTLELGDSALYLCASSPGTANYGYTFGSGTRLTVV.

The chain uses TRBV6-1 and TRBJ1-5; D is possibly TRBD1 (5 bases). Germline V lookup: CDR1 MNHNS, CDR2 SASEGT. The germline V and J ends were trimmed by 11 bases and 3 bases, with 14 bases remaining between them. The CDR3 is 13 amino acids. Here the CDR3 reads CAGGDSFNQPQHF. The CDR3 DNA reads TGTGCCGGAGGCGACAGTTTCAATCAGCCCCAGCATTTT.

The gene calls are TRBV6-1 and TRBJ1-3; D gene unclear. The CDR3 length is 14 residues. Germline V gene data show CDR1 as MNHNS and CDR2 as SASEGT. V was trimmed by 11 bases and J by 0 bases, leaving 14 bases between them. The CDR3 spells CAAGAGSSGNTIYF. CDR3 nucleotides: TGTGCCGCCGGTGCGGGCAGCTCTGGAAACACCATATATTTT.

V and J are TRBV6-6 and TRBJ2-3; D perhaps matches TRBD2 (5 bases). In germline, CDR1 is MNHNY, CDR2 SVGAGI (reference sequence). Trimming took off 5 bases at V and 9 bases at J, with 12 bases between the two ends. CDR3 length equals 12 residues. The CDR3 DNA is TGTGCCAGCAGTCCGCCAGCGGAGACGCAGTATTTT. This codes for CASSPPAETQYF.

In DNA form, the CDR3 reads TGTGCCAGCAGCGAAGAACCCGGGACAGAACAGCCCCAGCATTTT. This encodes CASSEEPGTEQPQHF. This chain joins TRBV5-4 and TRBJ1-5; 7 bases line up with TRBD1. This CDR3 spans 15 amino acids. Looked up from germline, CDR1 is SGHNT and CDR2 is YYREEE (reference sequence). Unmatched junction bases numbered 11, after V lost 4 bases and J lost 7 bases.

The chain employs TRBV5-1 and TRBJ2-3; maybe TRBD1 (5 bases). Germline assignment: CDR1 SGHRS and CDR2 YFSETQ. The CDR3 covers 16 residues. The ends were cut back, 3 bases at V and 2 bases at J, with 16 bases in the middle. The CDR3 loop reads CASSYLGQGSTDTQYF. The CDR3 bases are TGCGCCAGCAGCTACCTGGGGCAGGGTTCCACAGATACGCAGTATTTT.

The chain carries TRBV19 and TRBJ2-5; unclear D gene. Trimming removed 4 bases from V and 5 bases from J, with 14 bases in between. This CDR3 comprises 14 residues. CDR1 is LNHDA, CDR2 SQIVND, per germline (reference sequence). CDR3 coding DNA: TGTGCCAGTAGTAAATGGGCTCAGGAGGAGACCCAGTACTTC. Encoded protein: CASSKWAQEETQYF.

This chain links TRBV10-3 with TRBJ2-1; D is unresolved. The CDR3 is 15 amino acids. The V gene lost 10 bases and the J gene lost 8 bases, with 24 bases spanning the gap. Germline V gene sequence: CDR1 ENHRY, CDR2 SYGVKD. In nucleotides, the CDR3 is TGTGCCACCCGATTCAGTGGCAGTGTCTTCGATGAGCAGTTCTTC. Translating it yields CATRFSGSVFDEQFF.

The J gene is TRBJ1-6, the V gene TRBV2; TRBD1 agrees at 9 bases. Trimming removed 1 base from V and 9 bases from J; junction bases left unmatched: 1. The germline gives CDR1 SNHLY, CDR2 FYNNEI. CDR3 length equals 14 residues. The CDR3 region is CASSEEGQGSPLHF. Here the CDR3 DNA reads TGTGCCAGCAGTGAAGAGGGACAGGGTTCACCCCTCCACTTT.

The chain combines TRBV5-5 with TRBJ2-7; 7 positions agree with TRBD2. The length of the CDR3 is 15 residues. V lost 0 bases and J lost 6; bases outside the gene matches: 9. The germline V gene encodes CDR1 SGHKS and CDR2 YYEKEE (reference sequence). CDR3 region: CASSLGLARMGEQYF. The CDR3 DNA reads as TGTGCCAGCAGCTTGGGACTAGCAAGAATGGGCGAGCAGTACTTC. Full variable domain (missing parts from reference TRBV5-5 and TRBJ2-7): DAGVTQSPTHLIKTRGQQVTLRCSPISGHKSVSWYQQVLGQGPQFIFQYYEKEERGRGNFPDRFSARQFPNYSSELNVNALLLGDSALYLCASSLGLARMGEQYFGPGTRLTVT.

The chain combines TRBV7-8 with TRBJ2-3, with 8 nucleotides matching TRBD2. Germline-derived CDR1 and CDR2 are SGHVS and FQNEAQ. The CDR3 covers 16 residues. The V gene end was trimmed by 1 base and the J gene end by 1 base; junction bases not matched to a gene: 4. The CDR3 here is CASSLGVSGGTDTQYF. Written as DNA, the CDR3 is TGTGCCAGCAGCTTAGGGGTTAGCGGGGGCACAGATACGCAGTATTTT.

This chain joins TRBV19 and TRBJ1-4; tentatively, D is TRBD1 (5 bases). The V gene's germline CDR1 is LNHDA and CDR2 SQIVND (reference sequence). V shed 3 bases and J shed 6 bases, with 11 bases lying between them. The length of the CDR3 is 14 residues. The CDR3 sequence: CASSIIGEYEKLFF. The CDR3 DNA is TGTGCCAGTAGTATTATAGGGGAGTATGAAAAACTGTTTTTT.

The chain uses TRBV11-2 and TRBJ1-6; D may be TRBD1 (5 bases). The CDR3 has 14 residues. The V gene lost 5 bases and the J gene lost 5 bases, with 10 bases spanning the gap. CDR1 SGHAT and CDR2 FQNNGV come from the germline V gene. This chain's CDR3 is CASSTTDNNSPLHF. The CDR3 DNA reads as TGTGCCAGCAGCACTACGGACAATAATTCACCCCTCCACTTT.

V gene TRBV4-3 combines with J gene TRBJ1-4; a weak D match, TRBD1 (5 bases). CDR1 is LGHNA, CDR2 YSLEER, per germline. The CDR3 is 17 residues long. Trimming cost V 0 bases and J 2 bases, with 13 bases left between them. The CDR3 coding sequence is TGCGCCAGCAGCCAAGATCGCCCAGGGAGGACTAATGAAAAACTGTTTTTT. Translated, it gives CASSQDRPGRTNEKLFF.

This clone was counted a single time. V usage is TRBV4-3 and J usage is TRBJ2-1, with 7 positions matching TRBD2. Germline V gives CDR1 LGHNA, CDR2 YSLEER. V was pared by 2 bases and J by 9 bases, with 13 bases of the junction left unmatched. The CDR3 sequence is 16 residues long. The CDR3: CASSQMRETYPGEQFF. CDR3 DNA: TGCGCCAGCAGCCAAATGCGGGAGACCTACCCAGGTGAGCAGTTCTTC.

The V call is TRBV7-2, the J call TRBJ2-7, with TRBD1 identical over 7 bases. The CDR3 extends over 13 amino acids. V lost 4 bases, J lost 0 bases, and 0 bases stayed unmatched. Germline CDR1 and CDR2: SGHTA and FQGNSA. The chain's CDR3 is CASSWTGSYEQYF. The DNA of the CDR3 is TGTGCCAGCAGCTGGACAGGCTCCTACGAGCAGTACTTC.

The rearrangement links TRBV29-1 to TRBJ2-3, with D tentatively TRBD1 (5 bases). The V end was cut by 4 bases, the J end by 2 bases, with 13 bases between. The germline V gene encodes CDR1 SQVTM and CDR2 ANQGSEA. The CDR3 spans 14 residues. The CDR3 sequence: CSVGQETATDTQYF. CDR3 sequence (DNA): TGCAGCGTTGGGCAAGAGACAGCCACAGATACGCAGTATTTT.

This chain uses TRBV10-3 with TRBJ1-5, with D possibly TRBD1 on 6 matching bases. The germline CDR1 and CDR2 sequences are ENHRY and SYGVKD. The V end was cut by 4 bases, the J end by 4 bases, with 17 bases between. The CDR3 sequence is 16 residues long. Here the CDR3 reads CAISGTAGAQNQPQHF. The CDR3 DNA sequence: TGTGCCATCAGTGGAACAGCAGGGGCCCAAAATCAGCCCCAGCATTTT.

V usage is TRBV29-1 and J usage is TRBJ2-7; 8 bases are shared with TRBD2. V lost 4 bases and J lost 4; bases outside the gene matches: 9. The CDR3 runs 14 residues. Germline V CDR1 and CDR2: SQVTM, ANQGSEA. The CDR3 region has the DNA TGCAGCGTTGCTCCTAGGCTAGCGGGTTACGAGCAGTACTTC. This encodes CSVAPRLAGYEQYF.

This chain uses TRBV10-2 with TRBJ1-6; D ambiguous. The CDR3 has 13 residues. V was pared by 10 bases and J by 2 bases, with 9 bases between. In germline, CDR1 is WSHSY, CDR2 SAAADI. The CDR3 coding sequence is TGCGCCATTGCCGGAGCCTATAATTCACCCCTCCACTTT. Its protein product is CAIAGAYNSPLHF.